This TCR beta chain was captured in a study of blood T cell repertoires in COVID-19 (dated by TCRdb to the early 2020s). Context from the whole study: Samples from collaborators originated in the United States, Italy and Spain and spanned both the acute and convalescent phases of COVID-19. The material from the prospective study consisted of cDNA or gDNA derived from T cells, B-cell-depleted T cells, or PBMCs. Deeply sampled blood TCRbeta repertoires from subjects exposed to, actively infected with, or recovered from COVID-19 were included in the dataset. The repertoires were made available in a free public database intended to serve as a resource for research on the immune response to SARS-CoV-2. The samples were drawn from two sources: the first 160 participants of the ongoing ImmuneRACE study, and 1,000 to 1,500 subjects contributed by 6 global collaborators. Sample metadata almost always included a de-identified subject ID, COVID-19 status, age in years and sex. Where available, HLA class I and class II types were obtained from metadata supplied by the sample provider rather than from assay-based typing.

The count of this clone is one. Its antigen is not yet known. No base quality values were provided; no much bigger clone lies one nucleotide off. The immunoSEQ Assay, a bias-controlled multiplex PCR, was used to amplify TCRbeta CDR3 regions from genomic DNA. The source study handled its data this way. Nucleated cell counts per sample were estimated from amplification of reference gene primers within the assay. To quantify the absolute abundance of each unique TCRbeta CDR3 rearrangement, sequence reads were collapsed and filtered. For each sample, productive Simpson clonality was calculated by taking the square root of Simpson's diversity index across productive rearrangements. Held by TCRdb, this immuneACCESS table contains in-frame sequences only and omits some clones. Under half of the omission traces to an unresolved V gene where checked; the cause of the rest is unknown. V and J calls and clone size come straight from that table; D and trimming were deduced from the DNA. This sample lists 200,000 to 250,000 clones; around three quarters were detected once. The ten top clones hold 7% to 8.5% of the sample.

V is cut back by 5 bases and J by 4 bases, with 10 bases in the junction unmatched. CDR1 and CDR2, per the germline V gene, are SGHVS and FNYEAQ. There are 17 amino acids in the CDR3, from cysteine to phenylalanine inclusive. Just CDR3 DNA is preserved here, 51 bases in frame from base 1. What the research found in general, with its limitations: The amount of clinical and demographic metadata varied by source and participant and was provided uncurated.

Collaborating institutions collected whole blood in K2EDTA tubes following their own protocols. For TCRbeta analysis, collaborators shipped samples in one of three forms: frozen whole blood, isolated PBMCs, or DNA extracted from either of those sample types. Recombination linked TRBV7-6 to TRBJ2-1, and 11 junctional nucleotides match TRBD2. What was sequenced was peripheral blood. The TCR sequence derives from a woman between 65 and 79 years old with acute or convalescent COVID-19. The CDR3 in this case is CASSPRVAGGMYNEQFF. At the DNA level, the sequence is TGTGCCAGCAGCCCCCGAGTAGCGGGGGGGATGTACAATGAGCAGTTCTTC. When the CDR3 is completed using the reference TRBV7-6 and TRBJ2-1 genes on either side, the full variable domain is GAGVSQSPRYKVTKRGQDVALRCDPISGHVSLYWYRQALGQGPEFLTYFNYEAQQDKSGLPNDRFSAERPEGSISTLTIQRTEQRDSAMYRCASSPRVAGGMYNEQFFGPGTRLTVL.